Following are 5 T cell receptor beta chains from one sample sequenced in a study of T cell repertoires in cytomegalovirus infection. TCRdb re-analysed the reads in MiXCR, keeping a single row per CDR3 protein. The sample has 750,000 to 950,000 distinct CDR3 sequences, 25% to 30% seen once. These receptors' targets are unknown. Sequencing was performed on cultured CD8+ T cells from PBMCs, taken from culture after CMV antigen stimulation. The receptor source for this set is a human donor in good health (CMV status not recorded). Some clones in this sample may be carry-over from other donors' samples.

V and J are TRBV6-6 and TRBJ1-1; D unresolved. CDR3 length: 13 amino acids. Germline lookup yields CDR1 MNHNY and CDR2 SVGAGI (reference sequence). V lost 10 bases and J lost 1, with 13 bases in between. The DNA of the CDR3 is TGTGCCAACCAACCGACGGGGAACACTGAAGCTTTCTTT. This translates into CANQPTGNTEAFF.

In its sample, this clonotype was seen a few times. The genes are TRBV19 and TRBJ1-5; D is undetermined. In germline, CDR1 is LNHDA, CDR2 SQIVND (reference sequence). Trimming left V 1 base short and J 7 bases short, with 8 bases between. The CDR3 consists of 13 residues. The CDR3, as DNA: TGTGCCAGTAGTATAGCTGCAGGCCAGCCCCAGCATTTT. Its protein is CASSIAAGQPQHF. The variable domain in full, with the rest retrieved from reference TRBV19 and TRBJ1-5, is DGGITQSPKYLFRKEGQNVTLSCEQNLNHDAMYWYRQDPGQGLRLIYYSQIVNDFQKGDIAEGYSVSREKKESFPLTVTSAQKNPTAFYLCASSIAAGQPQHFGDGTRLSIL.

The chain links TRBV5-6 to TRBJ1-5; D perhaps matches TRBD1 (5 bases). The CDR3 consists of 16 residues. Germline-derived CDR1 and CDR2 are SGHDT and YYEEEE. V lost 0 bases, J lost 2 bases, and 12 bases lay in between. The chain's CDR3 is CASSLAGGSGNQPQHF. The CDR3 DNA reads as TGTGCCAGCAGCTTGGCCGGGGGGTCAGGCAATCAGCCCCAGCATTTT. Supplemented by reference TRBV5-6 and TRBJ1-5, the full variable domain reads DAGVTQSPTHLIKTRGQQVTLRCSPKSGHDTVSWYQQALGQGPQFIFQYYEEEERQRGNFPDRFSGHQFPNYSSELNVNALLLGDSALYLCASSLAGGSGNQPQHFGDGTRLSIL.

This chain joins TRBV20-1 and TRBJ2-7; a possible D gene is TRBD1 (5 bases). The germline CDR1 and CDR2 sequences are DFQATT and SNEGSKA (reference sequence). The CDR3 is 12 residues long. Trimming removed 5 bases from V and 1 base from J, with 9 bases in between. The CDR3 DNA reads as TGCAGTGCTGGGCAGGGTTCCTACGAGCAGTACGTC. Translating it yields CSAGQGSYEQYV.

This clonotype was seen more than once but under ten times. The chain uses TRBV5-5 and TRBJ2-5, with D unclear. The CDR3 contains 12 residues. CDR1 is SGHKS, CDR2 YYEKEE, per germline (reference sequence). V gave up 3 bases and J gave up 4 bases, with 7 bases separating them. CDR3 loop: CASSSDVETQYF. The DNA for the CDR3 is TGTGCCAGCAGCTCGGATGTAGAGACCCAGTACTTC.